Listed below are T cell receptor beta chains from one sample, sequenced in a study of T cell clones after liver transplantation. Profiling relied on immunoSEQ multiplex PCR, and the TCRdb table lists in-frame clones only, not all of them. The data contain 20,000 to 25,000 clones, about 70% of them seen just once; the ten biggest clones take up about 3%. Sequencing was performed on CD4+ T cells from blood, taken before liver transplant. Receptors were obtained from a human donor who received a liver transplant. Both conserved end residues are part of each CDR3. Each record gives: V gene, J gene, CDR3 protein.

>TRBV30|TRBJ1-6
CAWSVLRVGSYNSPLHF
>TRBV6-5|TRBJ2-2
CASSPDRGLGGELFF
>TRBV29-1|TRBJ2-5
CSANRDGETQYF
>TRBV27|TRBJ2-2
CASSLSPRSHTGELFF
>TRBV7-2|TRBJ2-5
CASSLGGVGQETQYF
>TRBV14|TRBJ2-2
CASSQEAGELFF
>TRBV13|TRBJ2-5
CASSVHQETQYF
>TRBV18|TRBJ2-1
CASTNSQRNEQFF
>TRBV21-1|TRBJ2-3
CASSKAEPDRGLTDTQYF
>TRBV19|TRBJ2-6
CASSPRVSGANVLTF
>TRBV7-9|TRBJ1-2
CASSLAANYGYTF
>TRBV5-1|TRBJ2-3
CASSQGTGVADTQYF
>TRBV4-2|TRBJ1-6
CASSQERHNSPLHF
>TRBV18|TRBJ2-2
CASSPGGELFF
>TRBV19|TRBJ1-2
CASRTTGNYGYTF
>TRBV5-1|TRBJ2-2
CASRDTFNTGELFF
>TRBV18|TRBJ2-7
CASSPGVSSYEQYF
>TRBV2|TRBJ2-1
CASSDSGRRSYNEQFF
>TRBV6-1|TRBJ2-6
CASSGQSRAGANVLTF
>TRBV7-8|TRBJ2-3
CASSSNDIADTQYF
>TRBV9|TRBJ2-5
CASSVDSEGTQYF
>TRBV6-1|TRBJ2-6
CASRALFSGANVLTF
>TRBV25-1|TRBJ1-2
CASSEYGGYGYTF
>TRBV6-6|TRBJ2-1
CASKDSGGGHEQFF
>TRBV6-6|TRBJ1-5
CASRGREVSNQPQHF
>TRBV6-5|TRBJ1-1
CASSYDTSGTEAFF
>TRBV7-2|TRBJ1-2
CASSSLVGYGYTF
>TRBV6-5|TRBJ2-7
CASSYGASEYYEQYF
>TRBV5-1|TRBJ2-3
CASSQGLAGVDTQYF
>TRBV11-3|TRBJ2-3
CASSSTSGTDTQYF
>TRBV11-2|TRBJ1-2
CASSLDRGRGYTF
>TRBV13|TRBJ1-5
CASSDPGTGEQPQHF
>TRBV5-1|TRBJ1-1
CASSNTVQTGINTEAFF
>TRBV19|TRBJ1-5
CATRLHNQPQHF
>TRBV30|TRBJ2-2
CAWSAGVTGELFF
>TRBV7-9|TRBJ2-2
CASRSLSSGAIGELFF
>TRBV6-1|TRBJ2-1
CASSRGRGNNEQFF